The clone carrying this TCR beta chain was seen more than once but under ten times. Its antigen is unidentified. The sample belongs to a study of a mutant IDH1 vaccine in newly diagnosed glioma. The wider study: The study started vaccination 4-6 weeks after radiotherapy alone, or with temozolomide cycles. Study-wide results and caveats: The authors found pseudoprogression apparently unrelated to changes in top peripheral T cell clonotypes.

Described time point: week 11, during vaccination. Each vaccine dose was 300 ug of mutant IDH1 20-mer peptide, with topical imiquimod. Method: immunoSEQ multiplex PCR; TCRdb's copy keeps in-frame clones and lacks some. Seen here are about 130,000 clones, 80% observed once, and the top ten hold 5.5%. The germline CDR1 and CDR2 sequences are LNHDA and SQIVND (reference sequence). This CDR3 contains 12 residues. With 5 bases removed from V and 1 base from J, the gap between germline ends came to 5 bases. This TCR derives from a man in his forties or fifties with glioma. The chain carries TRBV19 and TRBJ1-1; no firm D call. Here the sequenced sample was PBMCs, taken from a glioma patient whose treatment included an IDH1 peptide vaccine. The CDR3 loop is CASSVSNTEAFF. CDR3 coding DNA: TGTGCCAGTAGTGTCTCGAACACTGAAGCTTTCTTT.